The clone carrying this TCR beta chain was seen ten or more times. This sample is drawn from a study of T cell repertoires in cytomegalovirus infection. The CDR3 has 17 amino acids. The J segment lost 0 bases and the V segment lost 3 bases, leaving 4 bases of the junction unmatched. The germline CDR1 and CDR2 sequences are LNHDA and SQIVND (reference sequence). MiXCR was run by TCRdb on the reads, yielding one entry per CDR3 protein. Of hundreds of thousands of distinct CDR3 sequences listed, more than 8% were seen once; the top ten hold 4.3%. The gene calls are TRBV19 and TRBJ2-1, with TRBD1 identical over 11 bases. This sequence originates from a human donor in good health (CMV status not recorded). Some clones in this sample may be carry-over from other donors' samples. Sequenced sample: PBMCs. DNA of the CDR3: TGTGCCAGTAGTATCGCCGGGACAGGGGGCTCCTACAATGAGCAGTTCTTC. Translation gives CASSIAGTGGSYNEQFF.